This T cell receptor beta chain is from a study of human CD8 memory T cell subsets. Germline lookup yields CDR1 MGHRA and CDR2 YSYEKL. This CDR3 spans 12 amino acids. Generation of TCR beta libraries used UMI-labeled 5' RACE. TCRdb reworked the 5' RACE reads into one entry per CDR3 protein, no DNA. In total, the table holds 19,000 or so distinct CDR3 sequences. V usage is TRBV4-1 and J usage is TRBJ1-2; TCRdb designates TRBD1, a call that cannot be tested without DNA. The receptor comes from a human donor in good health. The sample taken for sequencing was CD8+ stem-like memory T cells (TSCM and TCM) sorted from PBMCs. The subset: stem-like memory CD8 T cells (TSTEM), CCR7+ PD-1- TIGIT-. This chain's CDR3 is CASSMTGYGYTF.